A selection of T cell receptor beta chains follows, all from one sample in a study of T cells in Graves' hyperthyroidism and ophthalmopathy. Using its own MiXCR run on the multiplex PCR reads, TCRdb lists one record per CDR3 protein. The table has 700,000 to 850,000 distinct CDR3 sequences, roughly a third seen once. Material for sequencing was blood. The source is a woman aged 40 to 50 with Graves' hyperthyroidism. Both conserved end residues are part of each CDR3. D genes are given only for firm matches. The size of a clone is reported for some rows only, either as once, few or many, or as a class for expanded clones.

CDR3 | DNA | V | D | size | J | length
CSVLFQNTEAFF | TGCAGCGTGCTGTTTCAGAACACTGAAGCTTTCTTT | TRBV29-1 | - | many | TRBJ1-1 | 12
CASSIDSTGINYGYTF | TGTGCCAGTAGTATAGATTCGACAGGAATTAACTATGGCTACACCTTC | TRBV19 | - | - | TRBJ1-2 | 16
CASSFPGDRFSYEQYF | TGTGCCAGCAGTTTCCCCGGGGACAGATTCTCCTACGAGCAGTACTTC | TRBV28 | TRBD1 | few | TRBJ2-7 | 16
CASSEPGLGTYEQYF | TGTGCCAGCAGCGAGCCGGGACTGGGGACCTACGAGCAGTACTTC | TRBV6-2/TRBV6-3 | - | few | TRBJ2-7 | 15
CASKARVVSSPLHF | TGTGCCAGCAAGGCCAGGGTCGTGTCTTCACCCCTCCACTTT | TRBV2 | - | many | TRBJ1-6 | 14
CAITSGANVLTF | TGTGCCATTACTAGCGGGGCGAACGTCCTGACTTTC | TRBV10-3 | TRBD2 | - | TRBJ2-6 | 12
CASTFSGTLNTGELFF | TGTGCCAGCACCTTCAGCGGGACACTAAACACCGGGGAGCTGTTTTTT | TRBV2 | - | few | TRBJ2-2 | 16
CASSQELRHF | TGTGCCAGCAGCCAAGAGCTCCGGCATTTT | TRBV7-2 | - | - | TRBJ1-5 | 10
CASSPGTPTLYTEAFF | TGTGCCAGCAGTCCAGGGACGCCAACTCTGTACACTGAAGCTTTCTTT | TRBV12-3/TRBV12-4 | - | many | TRBJ1-1 | 16
CASRNTGEWETQYF | TGTGCCAGTCGAAATACAGGGGAATGGGAGACCCAGTACTTC | TRBV19 | TRBD1 | many | TRBJ2-5 | 14
CASRRSETQETQYF | TGCGCCAGCAGACGCTCAGAAACCCAAGAGACCCAGTACTTC | TRBV5-1 | - | few | TRBJ2-5 | 14
CASSVNQGKAKLFF | TGCGCCAGCAGTGTCAACCAGGGGAAGGCAAAACTGTTTTTT | TRBV10-1 | - | few | TRBJ1-4 | 14
CASSLAGGSRIYGYTF | TGTGCCAGCAGCTTAGCGGGGGGCAGCCGTATCTATGGCTACACCTTC | TRBV7-9 | - | - | TRBJ1-2 | 16
CATSDPGTGTEAFF | TGTGCCACCAGTGACCCCGGGACTGGTACTGAAGCTTTCTTT | TRBV24-1 | - | many | TRBJ1-1 | 14
CAISGGTVNQPQHF | TGTGCCATCAGCGGGGGCACAGTCAATCAGCCCCAGCATTTT | TRBV10-3 | - | - | TRBJ1-5 | 14
CSVGLAGELEQYF | TGCAGCGTTGGGTTAGCGGGAGAACTTGAGCAGTACTTC | TRBV29-1 | TRBD2 | - | TRBJ2-7 | 13
CASNKQGGLAEAFF | TGTGCCAGCAACAAACAGGGGGGTTTGGCTGAAGCTTTCTTT | TRBV14 | TRBD1 | many | TRBJ1-1 | 14
CASSPRDRGNGYTF | TGTGCCAGCAGCCCCCGGGACAGGGGGAATGGCTACACCTTC | TRBV7-9 | TRBD1 | many | TRBJ1-2 | 14
CASSQGYYGHTF | TGTGCCAGCAGCCAGGGTTACTATGGCCACACCTTC | TRBV14 | - | - | TRBJ1-2 | 12
CAISDGGQTVEKLFF | TGTGCCATCAGTGATGGGGGACAGACGGTTGAAAAACTGTTTTTT | TRBV10-3 | TRBD1 | many | TRBJ1-4 | 15
CAARTGGAQAVGELFF | TGTGCCGCCCGGACAGGGGGCGCCCAGGCGGTCGGGGAGCTGTTTTTT | TRBV2 | TRBD1 | few | TRBJ2-2 | 16
CAREGLYSGYTF | TGTGCCAGAGAGGGACTCTACTCCGGCTACACCTTC | TRBV10-3 | - | - | TRBJ1-2 | 12
CASSTQGGPQHF | TGTGCCAGCAGCACTCAGGGAGGACCCCAGCATTTT | TRBV7-2 | - | many | TRBJ1-5 | 12
CASSMGGRGTEAFF | TGTGCCAGTAGTATGGGGGGGCGAGGTACTGAAGCTTTCTTT | TRBV19 | - | many | TRBJ1-1 | 14
CASSLETGTRPHEQYF | TGTGCCAGCAGCTTAGAGACCGGGACAAGACCCCACGAGCAGTACTTC | TRBV7-9 | - | many | TRBJ2-7 | 16
CASSVDRTRLWAFF | TGTGCCAGCAGTGTTGACAGGACCCGTCTTTGGGCTTTCTTT | TRBV12-3/TRBV12-4 | - | few | TRBJ1-1 | 14
CATSRGDHGQPQHF | TGTGCCACCAGCAGAGGCGACCACGGGCAGCCCCAGCATTTT | TRBV15 | - | many | TRBJ1-5 | 14
CAISEEMTGIAYEQYF | TGTGCCATCAGCGAAGAGATGACAGGGATAGCCTACGAGCAGTACTTC | TRBV10-3 | TRBD1 | many | TRBJ2-7 | 16